This TCR beta chain was observed in a study of T cells after yellow fever vaccination. Study background: SMART-Seq v4 Ultra Low Input prepared libraries from low-cell fractions.

Study-wide findings and caveats: The secondary response peaked faster, at day 5 versus 15, but was weaker. A small proportion of clonotypes was detected in both the CD4 and CD8 compartments. FACS-sorted repertoires could contain abundant clonotypes contaminating from the bulk population.

Only a few counts were recorded for this clonotype. Its antigen is not identified. TCRdb redid the calling of the 5' RACE reads with MiXCR, one entry per CDR3 protein. This sample has more than 450,000 distinct CDR3 sequences, with 21% found just once. The germline V gene has CDR1 KGHDR and CDR2 SFDVKD. The CDR3 covers 15 residues. The sequencing here drew on PBMCs, taken 20 to 25 days after the first yellow fever vaccination. This receptor was identified in a man aged 18 to 30 who received the YFV17D yellow fever vaccine. The chain joins TRBV24-1 to TRBJ2-2; 12 positions agree with TRBD1. The CDR3 loop is CAAGQGAPYTGELFF. In nucleotides, the CDR3 is TGTGCGGCGGGACAGGGGGCGCCTTACACCGGGGAGCTGTTTTTT.